Listed here are 19 T cell receptor beta chains from one sample, sequenced in a study of blood T cell repertoires in COVID-19. TCRdb's table, derived via immunoSEQ multiplex PCR, lists solely in-frame clones and lacks some. The table has 250,000 to 350,000 clones, more than 70% seen once. What was sequenced was peripheral blood. These receptor sequences come from a woman younger than 45 with COVID-19, enrolled during active disease.

The chain joins TRBV11-2 to TRBJ2-5; a possible D gene is TRBD2 (6 bases). The CDR3 runs to 13 residues. Germline V gene lookup returns CDR1 SGHAT and CDR2 FQNNGV. Trimming cost V 3 bases and J 4 bases, with 9 bases left between them. CDR3 loop: CASSLVAVETQYF. In DNA, the CDR3 is TGTGCCAGCAGCTTGGTAGCGGTAGAGACCCAGTACTTC. Full variable domain (remainder filled in from reference TRBV11-2 and TRBJ2-5): EAGVAQSPRYKIIEKRQSVAFWCNPISGHATLYWYQQILGQGPKLLIQFQNNGVVDDSQLPKDRFSAERLKGVDSTLKIQPAKLEDSAVYLCASSLVAVETQYFGPGTRLLVL.

The chain joins TRBV10-2 to TRBJ1-2; TRBD1 is a possible D gene (6 bases). V was shortened by 3 bases and J by 0 bases, with 20 bases between the two germline ends. The length of the CDR3 is 18 residues. Germline CDR1 is WSHSY and CDR2 is SAAADI. CDR3 sequence: CASSDSVLGTLANYGYTF. The CDR3 DNA is TGCGCCAGCAGTGATTCGGTACTGGGGACACTAGCTAACTATGGCTACACCTTC.

V is TRBV6-4 and J is TRBJ1-5, with D unclear. V dropped 6 bases and J dropped 6 bases, with 12 bases sitting between them. This CDR3 has 13 amino acids. Per the germline V gene, CDR1 is MRHNA and CDR2 is SNTAGT. CDR3 residues: CASSGEGRQPQHF. The CDR3 bases are TGTGCCAGCAGCGGGGAGGGTCGTCAGCCCCAGCATTTT.

The J gene is TRBJ2-7, the V gene TRBV4-3; TRBD2 agrees at 12 bases. The V gene end was trimmed by 0 bases and the J gene end by 6 bases; junction bases not matched to a gene: 9. This CDR3 has 17 amino acids. The germline CDR1 and CDR2 sequences are LGHNA and YSLEER. This CDR3 reads CASSQEPSLAGGREQYF. The CDR3 DNA sequence: TGCGCCAGCAGCCAAGAACCATCACTAGCGGGAGGACGCGAGCAGTACTTC.

The chain employs TRBV6-5 and TRBJ2-7; TRBD1 is a possible D gene (6 bases). Germline V gives CDR1 MNHEY, CDR2 SVGAGI. With 7 bases removed from V and 4 bases from J, the gap between germline ends came to 17 bases. The CDR3 runs to 14 residues. The CDR3 region has the DNA TGTGCCAGCAAGGCGTCAGGGGAACGGTACGAGCAGTACTTC. Protein: CASKASGERYEQYF.

V is TRBV5-8 and J is TRBJ2-5; tentatively, D is TRBD1 (5 bases). Germline lookup yields CDR1 SGHTS and CDR2 YDEGEE. Trimming stripped 5 bases from V and 1 base from J, with 9 bases between. The CDR3 consists of 13 residues. The CDR3 sequence: CASRTDSQETQYF. In DNA form, the CDR3 reads TGTGCCAGCAGAACAGACAGCCAAGAGACCCAGTACTTC.

The chain uses TRBV4-1 and TRBJ2-3; 10 bases line up with TRBD2. Trimming removed 5 bases from V and 4 bases from J; junction bases left unmatched: 15. There are 18 residues in the CDR3. From germline, CDR1 is MGHRA and CDR2 YSYEKL. The CDR3 region has the DNA TGCGCCAGCAGCATAACAGGAACTAGCGGGACGAGGGCAGATACGCAGTATTTT. Its protein is CASSITGTSGTRADTQYF.

V usage is TRBV2 and J usage is TRBJ1-4; D possibly corresponds to TRBD1 (6 bases). Germline CDR1 is SNHLY and CDR2 is FYNNEI. This CDR3 has 14 amino acids. The V end lost 7 bases, the J end lost 8 bases, and 17 bases lay between the germline ends. CDR3 DNA sequence: TGTGCCAGCACCGGACCCAGGGGCGGCGAAAAACTGTTTTTT. Its translation is CASTGPRGGEKLFF.

This clone has a handful of counts. The genes are TRBV30 and TRBJ1-1, with 9 bases that match TRBD1. CDR1 is GTSNPN and CDR2 is SVGIG in the germline V gene (reference sequence). V trimming: 0 bases; J trimming: 0 bases; junction bases outside the gene matches: 2. CDR3 length equals 15 residues. The CDR3 DNA reads as TGTGCCTGGAGTGTATGGGACAGGGTGAACACTGAAGCTTTCTTT. Encoded protein: CAWSVWDRVNTEAFF.

The chain employs TRBV10-1 and TRBJ2-2; D is unresolved. V lost 6 bases and J 5 bases, leaving 13 bases between the germline ends. The CDR3 is 14 residues long. The V gene's germline CDR1 is WNHNN and CDR2 SYGVQD (reference sequence). CDR3 in amino acids: CASSPDSRTGELFF. The CDR3 nucleotides read TGCGCCAGCAGCCCCGACTCACGGACCGGGGAGCTGTTTTTT.

This clone has more than one count but fewer than ten. J is TRBJ2-7 and V is TRBV11-3; TRBD1 is a possible D gene (5 bases). The V end was cut by 4 bases, the J end by 5 bases, with 12 bases between. CDR1 is SGHNT and CDR2 is YENEEA in the germline V gene. The CDR3 spans 13 residues. Here the CDR3 DNA reads TGTGCCAGCAGCTCCAGGGAATCTGACGAGCAGTACTTC. Translation gives CASSSRESDEQYF.

The V call is TRBV6-2 or TRBV6-3, the J call TRBJ2-1, with 13 bases lining up with TRBD2. Germline CDR1 is MNHEY and CDR2 is SVGEGT. This CDR3 contains 17 residues. With 2 bases clipped from V and 6 bases from J, the junction kept 7 bases outside the gene matches. The CDR3 region is CASSYPIGLAGANEQFF. For the CDR3, the DNA is TGTGCCAGCAGTTACCCAATTGGACTAGCGGGAGCCAATGAGCAGTTCTTC.

The V call is TRBV2, the J call TRBJ2-5, with TRBD1 matching over 8 bases. The CDR3 consists of 15 residues. The trim removed 8 bases at V and 2 bases at J, leaving 10 bases unmatched. Germline V gene data show CDR1 as SNHLY and CDR2 as FYNNEI. CDR3 nucleotide sequence: TGTGCCAGCGGCCAGACAGGGGCTAAGCAAGAGACCCAGTACTTC. Translation gives CASGQTGAKQETQYF.

This clone was recorded at least ten times. This CDR3 reads CASSDLAGGPGELFF. DNA for the CDR3: TGTGCCAGCAGTGACCTAGCGGGAGGCCCCGGGGAGCTGTTTTTT. The chain links TRBV6-1 to TRBJ2-2; 11 bases agree with TRBD2. Germline assignment: CDR1 MNHNS and CDR2 SASEGT. Trimming removed 3 bases from V and 6 bases from J; junction bases left unmatched: 3. The CDR3 runs to 15 residues.

Details on this clone: The same CDR3 is also encoded by other DNA sequences in this sample. V usage is TRBV7-2 and J usage is TRBJ2-7; 12 bases agree with TRBD2. Unmatched junction bases numbered 4, after V lost 3 bases and J lost 4 bases. The CDR3 contains 15 residues. The germline CDR1 and CDR2 sequences are SGHTA and FQGNSA. CDR3 nucleotides: TGTGCCAGCAGCTTGGAACTAGCGGGAGGATACGAGCAGTACTTC. Its protein is CASSLELAGGYEQYF.

This chain uses TRBV29-1 with TRBJ2-2; TRBD2 matches at 8 bases. V gave up 0 bases and J gave up 8 bases; unmatched junction bases: 8. Germline CDR1 reads SQVTM; CDR2 reads ANQGSEA. This CDR3 comprises 15 residues. CDR3 nucleotide sequence: TGCAGCGTTGAAGATTCACTAGCGGTTCGAGGGGAGCTGTTTTTT. As protein: CSVEDSLAVRGELFF.

The genes are TRBV28 and TRBJ1-6; tentative D call: TRBD1 (5 bases). V gave up 3 bases and J gave up 0 bases, with 6 bases separating them. The CDR3 sequence is 15 residues long. Germline V CDR1 and CDR2: MDHEN, SYDVKM. CDR3 region: CASSFDSSYNSPLHF. The CDR3, as DNA: TGTGCCAGCAGTTTCGACAGCTCCTATAATTCACCCCTCCACTTT.

The rearrangement links TRBV3-1 (or the pseudogene TRBV3-2) to TRBJ2-7; 10 bases line up with TRBD1. The CDR3 covers 14 residues. The ends lost 4 bases at V and 3 bases at J; junction bases unmatched: 3. Germline CDR1 reads LGHDT; CDR2 reads YNNKEL (reference sequence). CDR3 nucleotide sequence: TGTGCCAGCAGCCCCGGGACAGGGGACTACGAGCAGTACTTC. Its translation: CASSPGTGDYEQYF.

The rearrangement uses TRBV4-2 and TRBJ2-1, with TRBD2 matching over 7 bases. In germline, CDR1 is LGHNA, CDR2 YNFKEQ. After removal of 4 bases from V and 6 bases from J, the junction contained 12 bases not matched to a gene. The CDR3 runs to 16 residues. The DNA for the CDR3 is TGTGCCAGCAGCCCCCTGTCGGGCGGGAGAGGCAATGAGCAGTTCTTC. Translating it yields CASSPLSGGRGNEQFF.